This T cell receptor (beta chain) was sequenced during a study of T cell repertoires in cytomegalovirus infection. For the study at large: Signatures in public TCR beta sequences pointed to both CMV infection and matching HLA type.

One entry per CDR3 protein, called by TCRdb with MiXCR from the reads. The sample has some 100,000 distinct CDR3 sequences; 20% to 30% are singletons. Notes on the study in general: Cumulative public TCR beta family frequency identified carriers of CMV plus the relevant HLA. CMV-specific TCR beta clonotypes restricted by HLA-C were the ones dominating the ex vivo response.

Details on this clonotype: The antigen remains undetermined.

This CDR3 has 14 amino acids. In germline, CDR1 is DFQATT, CDR2 SNEGSKA (reference sequence). V lost 1 base, J lost 2 bases, and 12 bases lay in between. Sequenced: CD8+ T cells from PBMCs. The sequence derives from a human donor in good health (CMV status not recorded). Some clones in this sample may be carry-over from other donors' samples. V and J are TRBV20-1 and TRBJ2-7; D is possibly TRBD2 (6 bases). The CDR3 loop is CSARGLRGTYEQYF. CDR3 coding DNA: TGCAGTGCTAGAGGATTACGGGGGACCTACGAGCAGTACTTC.